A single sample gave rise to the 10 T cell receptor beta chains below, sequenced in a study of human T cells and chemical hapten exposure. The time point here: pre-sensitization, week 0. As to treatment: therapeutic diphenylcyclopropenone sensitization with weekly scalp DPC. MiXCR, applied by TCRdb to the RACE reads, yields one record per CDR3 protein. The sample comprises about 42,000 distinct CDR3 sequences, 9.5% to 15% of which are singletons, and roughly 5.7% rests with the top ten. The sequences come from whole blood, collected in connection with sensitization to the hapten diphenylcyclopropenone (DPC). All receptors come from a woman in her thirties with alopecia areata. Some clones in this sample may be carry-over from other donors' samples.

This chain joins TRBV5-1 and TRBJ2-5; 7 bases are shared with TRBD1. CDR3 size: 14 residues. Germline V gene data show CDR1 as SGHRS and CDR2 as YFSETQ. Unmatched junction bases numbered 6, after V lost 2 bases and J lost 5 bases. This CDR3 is CASSFETGRETQYF. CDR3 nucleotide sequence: TGCGCCAGCAGCTTCGAGACAGGGCGTGAGACCCAGTACTTC.

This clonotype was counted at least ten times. For the CDR3, the DNA is TGCGCCAGCAGCCAAGATCTGGGCGGGAGGGGATTCTCTAGCACAGATACGCAGTATTTT. Encoded protein: CASSQDLGGRGFSSTDTQYF. The genes are TRBV4-3 and TRBJ2-3; the match to TRBD2 covers 9 bases. CDR3 length: 20 residues. The ends lost 0 bases at V and 0 bases at J; junction bases unmatched: 13. Germline CDR1 LGHNA, CDR2 YSLEER.

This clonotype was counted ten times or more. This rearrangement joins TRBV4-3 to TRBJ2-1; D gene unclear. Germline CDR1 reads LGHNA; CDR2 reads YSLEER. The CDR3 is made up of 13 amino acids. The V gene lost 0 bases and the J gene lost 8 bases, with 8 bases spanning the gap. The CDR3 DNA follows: TGCGCCAGCAGCCAAGATCTAGGCGATGAGCAGTTCTTC. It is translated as CASSQDLGDEQFF.

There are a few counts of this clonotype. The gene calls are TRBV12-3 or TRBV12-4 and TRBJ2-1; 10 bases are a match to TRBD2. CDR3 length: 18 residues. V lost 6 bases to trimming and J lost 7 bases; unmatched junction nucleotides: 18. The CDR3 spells CASSFLLAGPSGSNEQFF. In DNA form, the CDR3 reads TGTGCCAGCAGCTTCCTACTTGCTGGTCCTAGCGGGAGTAATGAGCAGTTCTTC.

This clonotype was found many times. CDR3 amino acids: CASGPDGGYNEQFF. CDR3 in DNA: TGTGCCAGCGGTCCTGATGGGGGCTACAATGAGCAGTTCTTC. This chain connects TRBV11-3 to TRBJ2-1; D tentatively fits TRBD1 or TRBD2 (5 bases each). V lost 8 bases and J 3 bases, leaving 14 bases between the germline ends. Germline CDR1 SGHNT, CDR2 YENEEA. The CDR3 loop spans 14 amino acids. Together with reference TRBV11-3 and TRBJ2-1, the CDR3 gives the full variable domain: EAGVVQSPRYKIIEKKQPVAFWCNPISGHNTLYWYLQNLGQGPELLIRYENEEAVDDSQLPKDRFSAERLKGVDSTLKIQPAELGDSAVYLCASGPDGGYNEQFFGPGTRLTVL.

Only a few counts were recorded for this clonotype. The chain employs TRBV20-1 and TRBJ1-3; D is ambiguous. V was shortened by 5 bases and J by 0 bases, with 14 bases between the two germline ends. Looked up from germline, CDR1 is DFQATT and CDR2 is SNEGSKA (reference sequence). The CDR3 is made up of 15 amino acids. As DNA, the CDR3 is TGCAGTGCTTGCGGATCTCTTTACTCTGGAAACACCATATATTTT. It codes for CSACGSLYSGNTIYF.

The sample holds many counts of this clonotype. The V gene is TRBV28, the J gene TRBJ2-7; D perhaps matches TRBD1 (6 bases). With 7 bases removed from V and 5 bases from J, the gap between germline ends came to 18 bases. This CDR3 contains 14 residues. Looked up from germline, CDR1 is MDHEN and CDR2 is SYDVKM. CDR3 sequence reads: CASTPVGGINEQYF. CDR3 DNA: TGTGCCAGCACTCCGGTAGGGGGAATCAACGAGCAGTACTTC.

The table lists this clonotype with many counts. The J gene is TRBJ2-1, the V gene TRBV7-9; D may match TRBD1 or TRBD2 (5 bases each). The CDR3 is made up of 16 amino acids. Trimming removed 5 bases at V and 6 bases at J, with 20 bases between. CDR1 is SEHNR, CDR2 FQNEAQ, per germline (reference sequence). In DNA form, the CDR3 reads TGTGCCAGCAGCCCGGAAGGGGCTAGCCACGGCAATGAGCAGTTCTTC. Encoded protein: CASSPEGASHGNEQFF.

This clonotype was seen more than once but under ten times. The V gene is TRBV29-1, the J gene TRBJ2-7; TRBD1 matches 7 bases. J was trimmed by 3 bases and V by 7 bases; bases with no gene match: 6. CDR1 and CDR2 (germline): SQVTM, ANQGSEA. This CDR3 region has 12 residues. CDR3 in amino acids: CSALTGSYEQYF. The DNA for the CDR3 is TGCAGCGCTTTGACAGGGAGCTACGAGCAGTACTTC.

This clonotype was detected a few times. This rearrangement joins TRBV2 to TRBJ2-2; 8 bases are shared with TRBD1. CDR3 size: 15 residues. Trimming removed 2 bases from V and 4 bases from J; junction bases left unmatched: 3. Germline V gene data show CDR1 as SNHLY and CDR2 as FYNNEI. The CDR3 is CASSEQGAPTGELFF. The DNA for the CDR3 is TGTGCCAGCAGTGAACAGGGGGCGCCCACCGGGGAGCTGTTTTTT.